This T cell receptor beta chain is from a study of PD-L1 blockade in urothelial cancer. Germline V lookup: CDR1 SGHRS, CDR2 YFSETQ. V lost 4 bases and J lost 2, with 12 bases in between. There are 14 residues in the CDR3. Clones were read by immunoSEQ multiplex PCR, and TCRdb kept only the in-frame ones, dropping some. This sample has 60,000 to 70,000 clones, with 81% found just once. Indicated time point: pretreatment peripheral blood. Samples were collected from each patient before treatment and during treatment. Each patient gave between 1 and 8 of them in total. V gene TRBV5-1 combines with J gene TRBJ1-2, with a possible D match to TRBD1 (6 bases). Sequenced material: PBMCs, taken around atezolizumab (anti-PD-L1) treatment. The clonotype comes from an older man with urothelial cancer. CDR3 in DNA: TGCGCCAGCAGCCCAAGGACAGAGAACTATGGCTACACCTTC. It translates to CASSPRTENYGYTF.